This TCR beta chain was observed in a study of technical replicates of blood from several donors. Profiled with immunoSEQ multiplex PCR; TCRdb holds only in-frame clones, not every one. The sample lists about 58,000 clones, roughly nine tenths occurring once. CDR1 is DFQATT and CDR2 is SNEGSKA in the germline V gene (reference sequence). CDR3 size: 11 residues. Between the trimmed V and J ends, which lost 5 bases and 4 bases, there was a span of 9 bases. The chain recombines TRBV20-1 with TRBJ2-7; possible D gene TRBD1, 6 bases. The sequence was obtained from a human donor in good health. Some clones in this sample may be carry-over from other donors' samples. The sample consisted of PBMCs. The CDR3 DNA reads as TGCAGTGCTTCTACAGGGTACGAGCAGTACTTC. Encoded protein: CSASTGYEQYF.